A single sample is the source of the 19 T cell receptor beta chains below, sequenced in a study of blood T cell repertoires in COVID-19. Libraries were prepared by immunoSEQ multiplex PCR; TCRdb keeps only in-frame clonotypes and omits some of them. The sample records roughly 70,000 clones, over 60% being singletons. Sequencing was performed on peripheral blood. The source of these receptors is a man between 60 and 70 years old with COVID-19, enrolled during active disease.

CDR3 residues: CATRTGSNYGYTF. CDR3 bases: TGTGCCACCAGGACAGGGTCTAACTATGGCTACACCTTC. V and J are TRBV15 and TRBJ1-2, with 7 bases matching TRBD1. The CDR3 has 13 residues. CDR1 and CDR2 (germline): LNHNV, YYDKDF (reference sequence). With 6 bases clipped from V and 0 bases from J, the junction kept 1 base outside the gene matches.

The V gene is TRBV19, the J gene TRBJ2-2, with TRBD2 identical over 7 bases. With V trimmed by 0 bases and J by 1 base, 2 bases remained unmatched. Looked up from germline, CDR1 is LNHDA and CDR2 is SQIVND (reference sequence). This CDR3 is built from 16 residues. CDR3 loop: CASSIDSGGNTGELFF. In DNA, the CDR3 is TGTGCCAGTAGTATAGATTCGGGGGGGAACACCGGGGAGCTGTTTTTT. Full variable domain (remainder filled in from reference TRBV19 and TRBJ2-2): DGGITQSPKYLFRKEGQNVTLSCEQNLNHDAMYWYRQDPGQGLRLIYYSQIVNDFQKGDIAEGYSVSREKKESFPLTVTSAQKNPTAFYLCASSIDSGGNTGELFFGEGSRLTVL.

This clone was counted only a few times. This chain links TRBV5-6 with TRBJ2-7; D may be TRBD1 (6 bases). The CDR3 is 15 residues long. The V gene lost 4 bases and the J gene lost 2 bases, with 16 bases spanning the gap. Germline V gives CDR1 SGHDT, CDR2 YYEEEE. Here the CDR3 reads CASSRSPGQTYEQYF. The CDR3 DNA follows: TGTGCCAGCAGCCGTAGCCCGGGACAAACCTACGAGCAGTACTTC.

The chain is built from TRBV7-9 and TRBJ2-5; D might be TRBD1 (6 bases). Trimming took 1 base from V and 4 from J, leaving 7 bases between them. The CDR3 length is 13 residues. CDR1 is SEHNR and CDR2 is FQNEAQ in the germline V gene (reference sequence). Here the CDR3 DNA reads TGTGCCAGCAGCTTAGTAGGGGGAGAGACCCAGTACTTC. This codes for CASSLVGGETQYF.

This chain joins TRBV6-6 and TRBJ1-5; no clear D. Germline assignment: CDR1 MNHNY and CDR2 SVGAGI (reference sequence). The CDR3 covers 13 residues. Trimming cost V 0 bases and J 7 bases, with 7 bases left between them. CDR3 region: CASSYSRAQPQHF. The CDR3 DNA sequence: TGTGCCAGCAGTTACTCGAGGGCGCAGCCCCAGCATTTT.

The sample holds one count of this clone. The rearrangement joins TRBV5-4 to TRBJ1-3; D call uncertain. Germline values: CDR1 SGHNT, CDR2 YYREEE (reference sequence). With 7 bases removed from V and 10 bases from J, the gap between germline ends came to 6 bases. The CDR3 covers 9 residues. CDR3 sequence: CASCSTIYF. The DNA of the CDR3 is TGTGCCAGCTGCTCTACCATATATTTT.

This chain joins TRBV10-3 and TRBJ1-1; possibly TRBD1 for D (6 bases). The CDR3 totals 13 residues. Deletions cut 5 bases from V and 11 bases from J, with 18 bases between. The germline V gene encodes CDR1 ENHRY and CDR2 SYGVKD. In DNA form, the CDR3 reads TGTGCCATCAGTCCCCGAGGGGGGGGTGTCGCTTTCTTT. Amino acids: CAISPRGGGVAFF.

This chain links TRBV5-1 with TRBJ2-7; 9 bases match TRBD2. CDR1 and CDR2 from the germline V gene are SGHRS and YFSETQ. V was clipped by 0 bases and J by 7 bases; unmatched bases: 8. This CDR3 spans 15 amino acids. The CDR3 is CASSLVDSGGREQYF. CDR3 sequence (DNA): TGCGCCAGCAGCTTGGTGGATAGCGGGGGTCGGGAGCAGTACTTC.

The chain has TRBV12-2 and TRBJ2-2; the D call of TRBD1 is as the table states it, not checked on the DNA. TRBV12-2 has pseudogene status. The CDR3 is 15 residues long. The chain's CDR3 is CASRCGQGRTGELFF. Here the CDR3 DNA reads TGTGCAAGTCGGTGCGGACAGGGCCGAACCGGGGAGCTGTTTTTT.

The V and J genes are TRBV9 and TRBJ1-2; TRBD1 might be the D (5 bases). The ends were cut back, 0 bases at V and 8 bases at J, with 14 bases in the middle. The length of the CDR3 is 14 residues. The germline V gene encodes CDR1 SGDLS and CDR2 YYNGEE. This CDR3 reads CASSVGTGHTGYTF. DNA for the CDR3: TGTGCCAGCAGCGTAGGTACAGGCCATACAGGCTACACCTTC.

This clone was observed a handful of times. The chain links TRBV7-4 to TRBJ2-3; possible D gene TRBD1, 5 bases. Deletions cut 3 bases from V and 3 bases from J, with 13 bases between. Germline CDR1 reads SGHVT; CDR2 reads SQSDAQ. CDR3 size: 15 residues. CDR3 bases: TGTGCCAGCAGCTTCACCAGACAGAAGACAGATACGCAGTATTTT. This gives the protein CASSFTRQKTDTQYF.

V gene TRBV19 combines with J gene TRBJ2-1, with D unresolved. The CDR3 runs 12 residues. Germline loops: CDR1 LNHDA, CDR2 SQIVND (reference sequence). Trimming stripped 10 bases from V and 7 bases from J, with 14 bases between. The CDR3 spells CATKSEVNEQFF. CDR3 coding DNA: TGTGCCACCAAATCCGAGGTTAATGAGCAGTTCTTC. Full variable domain (missing parts from reference TRBV19 and TRBJ2-1): DGGITQSPKYLFRKEGQNVTLSCEQNLNHDAMYWYRQDPGQGLRLIYYSQIVNDFQKGDIAEGYSVSREKKESFPLTVTSAQKNPTAFYLCATKSEVNEQFFGPGTRLTVL.

The V call is TRBV14, the J call TRBJ2-2; D is undetermined. This CDR3 contains 13 residues. Germline CDR1 is SGHDN and CDR2 is FVKESK. Trimming stripped 1 base from V and 4 bases from J, with 4 bases between. CDR3 DNA: TGTGCCAGCAGCCAAGTCTTCACCGGGGAGCTGTTTTTT. Its protein is CASSQVFTGELFF.

The chain uses TRBV19 and TRBJ1-3; D remains ambiguous. The V end lost 2 bases, the J end lost 4 bases, and 12 bases lay between the germline ends. Germline values: CDR1 LNHDA, CDR2 SQIVND (reference sequence). The CDR3 contains 15 residues. The CDR3 spells CASSISAVDGNTIYF. As DNA, the CDR3 is TGTGCCAGTAGTATAAGTGCGGTAGACGGAAACACCATATATTTT.

This clone appeared a few times. The CDR3 reads CASSSSGSYTDTQYF. Written as DNA, the CDR3 is TGTGCCAGCAGCTCATCCGGGTCCTACACAGATACGCAGTATTTT. The J gene is TRBJ2-3, the V gene TRBV5-4, with D hard to call. CDR1 and CDR2 from the germline V gene are SGHNT and YYREEE (reference sequence). V lost 3 bases and J lost 2, with 13 bases in between. The CDR3 spans 15 residues. The full variable domain, with the rest looked up from reference TRBV5-4 and TRBJ2-3, is ETGVTQSPTHLIKTRGQQVTLRCSSQSGHNTVSWYQQALGQGPQFIFQYYREEENGRGNFPPRFSGLQFPNYSSELNVNALELDDSALYLCASSSSGSYTDTQYFGPGTRLTVL.

The chain joins TRBV6-5 to TRBJ1-2, with TRBD1 matching over 7 bases. The CDR3 totals 15 residues. The J segment lost 2 bases and the V segment lost 7 bases, leaving 10 bases of the junction unmatched. Germline V lookup: CDR1 MNHEY, CDR2 SVGAGI. The CDR3 protein is CASTSPSTGNYGYTF. The CDR3 DNA reads as TGTGCCAGCACAAGTCCATCGACAGGGAACTATGGCTACACCTTC.

The chain links TRBV29-1 to TRBJ1-6, with unresolved D. CDR3 size: 14 residues. Per germline, CDR1 SQVTM and CDR2 ANQGSEA. Trimming pared 4 bases from V and 7 bases from J, leaving 14 bases between. This chain's CDR3 is CSVGYSSINSPLHF. CDR3 nucleotides: TGCAGCGTTGGGTACAGCTCCATAAATTCACCCCTCCACTTT.

This chain joins TRBV6-4 and TRBJ1-5; D gene ambiguous. The CDR3 spans 15 residues. Per the germline V gene, CDR1 is MRHNA and CDR2 is SNTAGT. Trimming removed 0 bases at V and 1 base at J, with 7 bases between. This chain's CDR3 is CASSDSSGSNQPQHF. CDR3 in DNA: TGTGCCAGCAGTGACTCGAGCGGGAGCAATCAGCCCCAGCATTTT.

The chain employs TRBV5-4 and TRBJ1-1; D is ambiguous. The CDR3 consists of 13 residues. Germline values: CDR1 SGHNT, CDR2 YYREEE (reference sequence). V was pared by 4 bases and J by 3 bases, with 10 bases between. The CDR3 nucleotides are TGTGCCAGCAGCCTTGACAAGGACACTGAAGCTTTCTTT. The encoded protein is CASSLDKDTEAFF.